The sequence of this TCR beta chain was determined in a study of early T cells in non-severe SARS-CoV-2 infection. Whole-study context: Bulk RNA taken from unsorted whole blood was sequenced, leaving chains unpaired.

Regarding the study as a whole: In VDJdb matching, anti-spike CD8 responses were favored while private and CD4 specificities went missing.

The CDR3 covers 14 residues. V gave up 3 bases and J gave up 0 bases, with 8 bases separating them. Attached unique molecular identifiers marked individual cDNA molecules. TCRdb itself ran the 5' RACE reads through MiXCR, one entry per CDR3 protein. Found here are roughly 75,000 distinct CDR3 sequences, over 9% of them singletons; the top ten hold about 4.8%. Note on this clonotype: Its antigen is currently unknown. This could be a read error, since a much larger clone is one nucleotide away.

V is TRBV12-3 or TRBV12-4 and J is TRBJ1-1; the D is unclear. The TCR comes from an adult who was a healthcare worker with PCR-confirmed SARS-CoV-2 infection or an uninfected control (not recorded which). The sequencing sample was made of whole blood. CDR3 loop: CASSLFVVNTEAFF. The CDR3 DNA follows: TGTGCCAGCAGTTTGTTTGTGGTGAACACTGAAGCTTTCTTT.